These 4 T cell receptor beta chains came from one sample sequenced in a study of blood T cell repertoires in COVID-19. TCRdb keeps only in-frame clones here, not all; method: immunoSEQ multiplex PCR. The table lists approximately 200,000 clones, 70% to 90% of them singletons. The material sequenced was peripheral blood. All receptors come from a man aged 30 to 39 with acute or convalescent COVID-19.

The chain is built from TRBV5-1 and TRBJ1-2; unclear D gene. CDR3 length: 15 amino acids. V was shortened by 0 bases and J by 0 bases, with 9 bases between the two germline ends. CDR1 SGHRS and CDR2 YFSETQ come from the germline V gene. The chain's CDR3 is CASSLEAGTNYGYTF. The CDR3 coding sequence is TGCGCCAGCAGCTTGGAGGCAGGCACTAACTATGGCTACACCTTC.

The V gene is TRBV4-1, the J gene TRBJ1-5; TRBD1 is a possible D gene (6 bases). Trimming took off 1 base at V and 1 base at J, with 8 bases between the two ends. CDR1 is MGHRA, CDR2 YSYEKL, per germline. CDR3 length: 15 residues. CDR3 amino acids: CASSQAGTSNQPQHF. CDR3 coding DNA: TGCGCCAGCAGCCAAGCTGGGACAAGCAATCAGCCCCAGCATTTT.

The V and J genes are TRBV9 and TRBJ2-3; no clear D. V lost 2 bases and J 0 bases, leaving 10 bases between the germline ends. From germline, CDR1 is SGDLS and CDR2 YYNGEE. The CDR3 has 15 amino acids. The CDR3, as DNA: TGTGCCAGCAGCGTTATTAGTGCTAGCACAGATACGCAGTATTTT. Translation gives CASSVISASTDTQYF. Full variable domain (rest looked up from reference TRBV9 and TRBJ2-3): DSGVTQTPKHLITATGQRVTLRCSPRSGDLSVYWYQQSLDQGLQFLIQYYNGEERAKGNILERFSAQQFPDLHSELNLSSLELGDSALYFCASSVISASTDTQYFGPGTRLTVL.

The chain links TRBV25-1 to TRBJ1-3, with D perhaps TRBD1 (5 bases). V was clipped by 10 bases and J by 0 bases, with 16 bases between them. The germline CDR1 and CDR2 sequences are MGHDK and SYGVNS. The CDR3 has 15 residues. The CDR3 spells CAIIDQGSSGNTIYF. In DNA, the CDR3 is TGTGCCATAATCGATCAGGGAAGCTCTGGAAACACCATATATTTT.